This T cell receptor (beta chain) was obtained from a study of T cell changes during pregnancy in multiple sclerosis. Libraries were prepared by immunoSEQ multiplex PCR; TCRdb keeps only in-frame clonotypes and omits some of them. This table holds almost 55,000 clones, 90% found once. The CDR3 contains 19 residues. Deletions cut 3 bases from V and 0 bases from J, with 21 bases between. Germline V gene data show CDR1 as LNHDA and CDR2 as SQIVND (reference sequence). The J gene is TRBJ1-5, the V gene TRBV19; D is possibly TRBD1 (6 bases). This sequence was found in a female donor with multiple sclerosis, enrolled in a pregnancy study. Specimen: CD8+ T cells from peripheral blood mononuclear cells, collected before pregnancy. The chain's CDR3 is CASSIFGEGEYYSNQPQHF. DNA of the CDR3: TGTGCCAGTAGTATTTTTGGGGAGGGGGAATACTATAGCAATCAGCCCCAGCATTTT.